The present T cell receptor (beta chain) was sequenced within a study of cytomegalovirus exposure and HLA in healthy donors. Study results and caveats: Upon later analysis, TCR association rates were observed to vary by HLA locus, being highest for DRB1 and lowest for HLA-C. The study flagged about 160 TCR beta chains as cytomegalovirus-associated.

About this clone: Its antigen is not identified.

Vbeta (60) and Jbeta (13) primers were used in the PCR. Produced via immunoSEQ multiplex PCR; TCRdb's table is partial and in-frame only. Here the sample spans about 57,000 clones, about 80% being singletons. CDR1 is MRHNA, CDR2 SNTAGT, per germline. V dropped 0 bases and J dropped 6; count of bases not matched to a gene: 1. The CDR3 consists of 14 residues. Healthy bone marrow donors formed the donor group. Unrecorded immune exposures were likely, despite nominal health at sampling. The specimen sequenced was PBMCs. V is TRBV6-4 and J is TRBJ2-3; 9 bases line up with TRBD2. This sequence originates from a man aged 25-40 years in good health and CMV-seronegative. The CDR3: CASSDSRGGDTQYF. DNA for the CDR3: TGTGCCAGCAGTGACTCGCGGGGGGGCGATACGCAGTATTTT.